This passage covers 6 T cell receptor beta chains from one sample sequenced in a study of Ad26.COV2.S vaccination and SARS-CoV-2 variants (dated by TCRdb to about 2021). Libraries were constructed by the immunoSEQ multiplex PCR assay. Entries here come from immuneACCESS through TCRdb and include only in-frame sequences with V and J called. Some clones fail to appear in such tables; in the studies checked, an unresolved V gene covers under half of the shortfall, and the cause of the remainder is unknown. Recorded for this sample are around 450,000 clones; around 89% of them occurred a single time. About 1.5% of the sample rests with the top ten. The treatment or condition label of this sample denotes: around 19 received Ad26.COV2.S at low or high dose, single or two shots; about five received placebo; per-sample allocation not given. Repertoires of vaccine and placebo recipients were sequenced from samples taken on day 63 after the first injection.

This specimen was peripheral blood, taken in a trial of Ad26.COV2.S vaccine versus placebo. Source of these receptors: a person aged 18-60 years who received the Ad26.COV2.S COVID-19 vaccine or a placebo.

The chain links TRBV6-5 to TRBJ2-3; D is possibly TRBD1 or TRBD2 (6 bases each). Germline CDR1 is MNHEY and CDR2 is SVGAGI. There are 15 residues in the CDR3. The V gene lost 6 bases and the J gene lost 4 bases, with 17 bases spanning the gap. CDR3 residues: CASRGGGRSSDTQYF. The DNA for the CDR3 is TGTGCCAGCAGGGGGGGCGGTAGGAGCTCAGATACGCAGTATTTT.

The V and J genes are TRBV30 and TRBJ2-2; possibly TRBD1 for D (5 bases). Trimming took 0 bases from V and 0 from J, leaving 17 bases between them. This CDR3 spans 18 amino acids. Germline V gene lookup returns CDR1 GTSNPN and CDR2 SVGIG (reference sequence). The DNA for the CDR3 is TGTGCCTGGAGTGTATGGGTGACAGCAAACGCGAACACCGGGGAGCTGTTTTTT. Encoded protein: CAWSVWVTANANTGELFF.

The chain uses TRBV4-3 and TRBJ1-4; D possibly corresponds to TRBD1 (6 bases). This CDR3 contains 18 residues. Germline V CDR1 and CDR2: LGHNA, YSLEER. Trimming cost V 0 bases and J 5 bases, with 19 bases left between them. Here the CDR3 reads CASSQDYLQTGINEKLFF. CDR3 DNA: TGCGCCAGCAGCCAAGATTATTTACAGACAGGTATAAATGAAAAACTGTTTTTT.

The chain uses TRBV9 and TRBJ2-5; 9 bases align to TRBD2. The CDR3 is 17 amino acids. V lost 0 bases to trimming and J lost 3 bases; unmatched junction nucleotides: 9. CDR1 is SGDLS and CDR2 is YYNGEE in the germline V gene. The CDR3 coding sequence is TGTGCCAGCAGCGTAGAAGAAGGGCTAGCGGGAAAAGAGACCCAGTACTTC. Protein sequence: CASSVEEGLAGKETQYF.

This clone was found once. The chain employs TRBV11-1 and TRBJ2-3; D not resolved. The CDR3 contains 12 residues. V shed 6 bases and J shed 7 bases, with 11 bases lying between them. CDR1 is SGHAT and CDR2 is FQDESV in the germline V gene (reference sequence). The CDR3 is CASSHTLYTQYF. CDR3 sequence (DNA): TGTGCCAGCAGTCACACCCTCTATACGCAGTATTTT.

The chain couples TRBV5-1 to TRBJ2-1; tentatively, D is TRBD2 (6 bases). V was shortened by 5 bases and J by 2 bases, with 17 bases between the two germline ends. The V gene's germline CDR1 is SGHRS and CDR2 YFSETQ. The CDR3 contains 16 residues. The CDR3 region has the DNA TGCGCCAGCAGGCCCGGAACCGGGGGAACCTACAATGAGCAGTTCTTC. Amino acids: CASRPGTGGTYNEQFF. The full variable domain, in which reference TRBV5-1 and TRBJ2-1 provide the parts outside the CDR3, is KAGVTQTPRYLIKTRGQQVTLSCSPISGHRSVSWYQQTPGQGLQFLFEYFSETQRNKGNFPGRFSGRQFSNSRSEMNVSTLELGDSALYLCASRPGTGGTYNEQFFGPGTRLTVL.